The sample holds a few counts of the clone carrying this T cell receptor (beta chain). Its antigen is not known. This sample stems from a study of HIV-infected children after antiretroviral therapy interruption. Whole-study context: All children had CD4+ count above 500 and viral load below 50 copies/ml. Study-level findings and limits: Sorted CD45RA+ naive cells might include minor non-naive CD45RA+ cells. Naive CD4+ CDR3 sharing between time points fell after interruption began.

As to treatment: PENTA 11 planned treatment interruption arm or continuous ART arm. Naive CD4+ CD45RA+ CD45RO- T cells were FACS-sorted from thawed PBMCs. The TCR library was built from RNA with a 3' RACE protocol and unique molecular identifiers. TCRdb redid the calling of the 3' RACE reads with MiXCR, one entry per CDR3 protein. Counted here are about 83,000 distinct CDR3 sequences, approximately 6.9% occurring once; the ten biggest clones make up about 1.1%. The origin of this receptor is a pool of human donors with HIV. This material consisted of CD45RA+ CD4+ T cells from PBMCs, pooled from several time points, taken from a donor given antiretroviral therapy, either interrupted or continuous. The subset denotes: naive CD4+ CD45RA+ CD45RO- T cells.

The CDR3 bases are TGCGCCAGCAGCCATTCAAGCGGGAGGGCTGAGCAGTACTTC. As protein: CASSHSSGRAEQYF. This chain joins TRBV4-1 and TRBJ2-7, with 10 bases identical to TRBD2. V lost 3 bases to trimming and J lost 7 bases; unmatched junction nucleotides: 6. The germline CDR1 and CDR2 sequences are MGHRA and YSYEKL. This CDR3 region has 14 residues.